This T cell receptor (beta chain) was profiled in a study of neoadjuvant anti-PD-1 for oral cavity cancer. Findings of the study overall: TCR analyses covered only a few patients per response group.

This table comes from immunoSEQ multiplex PCR, and its TCRdb copy is limited to in-frame clones, with some not included. The sample lists 7,000 to 8,500 clones; roughly 49% were seen once. Points on this clone: Its antigen is unknown.

The CDR3 length is 15 residues. In germline, CDR1 is SGDLS, CDR2 YYNGEE. Deletions cut 3 bases from V and 8 bases from J, with 20 bases between. The chain joins TRBV9 to TRBJ1-1; possibly TRBD1 for D (5 bases). This receptor was identified in a person between 40 and 79 years old with oral cavity squamous cell carcinoma. This material consisted of tumor tissue, taken before nivolumab (anti-PD-1) treatment. In nucleotides, the CDR3 is TGTGCCAGCAGCGATTACCTAACAACAGGCTCGGAAGCTTTCTTT. Amino acids: CASSDYLTTGSEAFF.